This TCR beta chain originates from a study of blood T cell repertoires in COVID-19 (dated by TCRdb to 2018 to 2020). Study-wide context: The collaborator samples originated in the United States, Italy and Spain and spanned the acute and convalescent phases of COVID-19. The prospective study material was composed of cDNA or gDNA derived from T cells, B-cell-depleted T cells, or PBMCs. Deeply sampled blood TCRbeta repertoires from subjects exposed to, actively infected with, or recovered from COVID-19 were included in the dataset. The repertoires were released in a freely available public database meant as a resource for research on the immune response to SARS-CoV-2. The samples were drawn from two sources: the first 160 participants of the ongoing ImmuneRACE study, and 1,200 or so subjects contributed by 6 global collaborators. A de-identified subject ID, COVID-19 status, age in years and sex were almost always included in the sample metadata. Where HLA class I and class II types were available, the types were taken from metadata supplied by the sample provider, not from assay-based typing.

TCRbeta CDR3 regions were amplified from genomic DNA using the immunoSEQ Assay, a bias-controlled multiplex PCR. On the authors' methods: The number of nucleated cells in each sample was estimated by amplification of reference gene primers within the assay. Sequence reads were collapsed and filtered to measure the absolute abundance of every unique TCRbeta CDR3 rearrangement. Productive Simpson clonality was computed per sample as the square root of Simpson's diversity index over productive rearrangements. TCRdb mirrors the immuneACCESS table, restricted to in-frame sequences. Some clones are absent from its copies; in checked studies, under half trace to an unresolved V gene, and the reason for the others is unknown. From that table come the V and J calls and clone size; the DNA was used to work out D and trimming. Across this sample there are around 230,000 clones, with 65% to 85% seen only once. Roughly 8% of the sample rests with the top ten.

The full study reports these points: The amount of clinical and demographic metadata varied by source and participant and was provided uncurated.

This clone was picked up many times. The specificity of this receptor is unknown. No qualities accompany the bases; no much larger clone lies one base away. Whole blood was collected in K2EDTA tubes by collaborating institutions according to the institutions' own protocols. For TCRbeta analysis, collaborators shipped samples in one of three forms: frozen whole blood, isolated PBMCs, or DNA extracted from either of those sample types. This clonotype originated in a woman aged 45-59 years with acute or convalescent COVID-19. The specimen sequenced was peripheral blood.

The CDR3 reads CASSLQGVGTDTQYF. Here is the DNA: TGCGCCAGCAGCTTGCAAGGGGTCGGCACAGATACGCAGTATTTT. The rearranged chain carries TRBV5-1 and TRBJ2-3, and perhaps TRBD1 as D gene, on 5 matching bases. V is pared back by 1 base and J by 1 base, with 10 bases lying between the germline termini. Its CDR3 holds 15 amino acids, cysteine through phenylalanine. The DNA shown is the 45-base CDR3, in frame from base 1. Looking up the germline V gene yields CDR1 SGHRS and CDR2 YFSETQ.